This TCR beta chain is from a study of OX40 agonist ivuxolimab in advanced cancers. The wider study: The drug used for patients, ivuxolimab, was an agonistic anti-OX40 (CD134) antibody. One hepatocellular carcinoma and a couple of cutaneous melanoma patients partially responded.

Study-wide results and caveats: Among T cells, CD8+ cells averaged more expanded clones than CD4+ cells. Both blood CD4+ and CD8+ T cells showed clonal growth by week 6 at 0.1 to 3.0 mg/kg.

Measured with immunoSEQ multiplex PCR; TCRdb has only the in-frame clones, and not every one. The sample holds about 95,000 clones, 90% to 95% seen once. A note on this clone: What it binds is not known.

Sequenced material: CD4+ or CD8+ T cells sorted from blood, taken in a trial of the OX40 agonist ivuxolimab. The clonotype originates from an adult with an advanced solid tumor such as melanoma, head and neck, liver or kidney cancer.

Here the CDR3 reads CSVGTASYEQYF. The CDR3 nucleotides are TGCAGCGTTGGGACGGCCTCCTACGAGCAGTACTTC. The chain uses TRBV29-1 and TRBJ2-7; D is unclear. CDR1 is SQVTM and CDR2 is ANQGSEA in the germline V gene. V was cut by 4 bases and J by 0 bases, with 7 bases left in between. The CDR3 is 12 residues long.